The sequence of this T cell receptor (beta chain) was determined in a study of blood T cell repertoires in COVID-19. The protocol was immunoSEQ multiplex PCR, while the TCRdb copy is restricted to in-frame clones and leaves out a portion. The sample shows almost 65,000 clones, about 88% of them seen only once. V lost 4 bases and J lost 5; bases outside the gene matches: 8. The CDR3 is 16 amino acids. Germline lookup yields CDR1 PRHDT and CDR2 FYEKMQ (reference sequence). Recruits, aged roughly 18 to 100 years, lived in some 25 US areas. This clonotype was obtained from a woman aged 40-49 years who had recovered from COVID-19. Sequencing was done on a sample of PBMCs or T cells enriched from blood (not recorded which). V gene TRBV13 combines with J gene TRBJ1-4; 9 bases are a match to TRBD1. The CDR3, as DNA: TGTGCCAGCAGCTCAACACAGGGGGCCTTAAATGAAAAACTGTTTTTT. Translation gives CASSSTQGALNEKLFF.